This T cell receptor beta chain was identified in a study of cytomegalovirus exposure and HLA in healthy donors. The CDR3 runs to 12 residues. CDR1 is SNHLY and CDR2 is FYNNEI in the germline V gene. V lost 5 bases, J lost 1 base, and 6 bases lay in between. Comments on this clone: Other DNA sequences of this sample code for an identical CDR3.

The repertoire was sequenced with immunoSEQ multiplex PCR; TCRdb's copy has only in-frame clones and lacks some. The sample lists approximately 300,000 clones, more than 80% seen once, with about 0.91% in the top ten. Material: PBMCs. The clonotype was recovered from a woman aged 18-30 years in good health and CMV-seronegative. The rearrangement uses TRBV2 and TRBJ2-7; D is possibly TRBD1 (6 bases). The CDR3 nucleotides read TGTGCCAGCAGTACAGGGTCCTACGAGCAGTACTTC. Its translation: CASSTGSYEQYF.